The clone carrying this T cell receptor beta chain has just one count. Naive CD8 cells lacked CD45RO, underwent positive selection for CCR7 and left out terminally differentiated effector memory CD45RA+ cells. This CDR3 region has 13 residues. With 6 bases removed from V and 4 bases from J, the gap between germline ends came to 16 bases. Germline V gene sequence: CDR1 SQVTM, CDR2 ANQGSEA. Only in-frame clones appear in the TCRdb table, and some are missing; sequencing was by immunoSEQ multiplex PCR. The repertoire holds millions of clones, with about 95% as singletons. This specimen comes from a study of shared clonotypes between healthy human individuals. Turning to the study itself: Sampling drew on donors who were a couple of women and a few men aged 18 to 49.

Sequences were obtained from naive CD8+ T cells sorted from blood. The chain joins TRBV29-1 to TRBJ2-7; possible D gene TRBD1, 6 bases. The clonotype comes from a man aged 18 to 29 in good health. Here the CDR3 reads CSVDLGGRYEQYF. The CDR3 DNA reads TGCAGCGTAGACCTTGGGGGCCGGTACGAGCAGTACTTC.